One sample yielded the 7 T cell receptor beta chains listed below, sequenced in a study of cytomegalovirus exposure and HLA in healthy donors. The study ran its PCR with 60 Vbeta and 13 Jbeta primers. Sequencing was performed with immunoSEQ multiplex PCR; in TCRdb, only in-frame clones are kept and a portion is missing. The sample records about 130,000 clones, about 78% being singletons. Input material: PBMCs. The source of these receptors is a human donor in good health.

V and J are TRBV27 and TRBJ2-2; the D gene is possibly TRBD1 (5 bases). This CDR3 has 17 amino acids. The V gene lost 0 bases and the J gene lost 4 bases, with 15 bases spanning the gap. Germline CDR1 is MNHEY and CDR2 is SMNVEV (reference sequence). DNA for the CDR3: TGTGCCAGCAGTTTATCGCCAGGGCACTTCGCCACCGGGGAGCTGTTTTTT. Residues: CASSLSPGHFATGELFF.

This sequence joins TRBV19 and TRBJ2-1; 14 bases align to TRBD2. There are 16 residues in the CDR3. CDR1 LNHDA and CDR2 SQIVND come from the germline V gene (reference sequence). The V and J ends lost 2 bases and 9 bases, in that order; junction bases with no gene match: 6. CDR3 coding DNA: TGTGCCAGTAGTATACTGGGGACTAGCGGGAGACGTGAGCAGTTCTTC. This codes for CASSILGTSGRREQFF.

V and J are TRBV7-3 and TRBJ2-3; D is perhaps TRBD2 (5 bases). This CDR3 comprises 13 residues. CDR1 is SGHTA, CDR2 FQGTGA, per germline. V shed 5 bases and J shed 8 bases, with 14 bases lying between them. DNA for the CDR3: TGTGCCAGCAGCCCCACCCCCGGAGGTACGCAGTATTTT. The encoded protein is CASSPTPGGTQYF.

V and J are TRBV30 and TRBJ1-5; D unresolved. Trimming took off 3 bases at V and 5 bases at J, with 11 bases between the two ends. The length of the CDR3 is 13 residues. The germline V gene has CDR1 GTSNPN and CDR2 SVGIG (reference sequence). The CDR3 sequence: CAWRTGFHQPQHF. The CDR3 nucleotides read TGTGCCTGGAGGACGGGGTTCCATCAGCCCCAGCATTTT.

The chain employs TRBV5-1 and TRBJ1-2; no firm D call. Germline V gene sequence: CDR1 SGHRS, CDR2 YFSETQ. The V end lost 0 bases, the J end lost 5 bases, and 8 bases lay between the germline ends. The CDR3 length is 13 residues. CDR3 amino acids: CASSLVRDYGYTF. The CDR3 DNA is TGCGCCAGCAGCTTGGTCCGGGATTATGGCTACACCTTC. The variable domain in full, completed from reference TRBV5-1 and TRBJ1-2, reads KAGVTQTPRYLIKTRGQQVTLSCSPISGHRSVSWYQQTPGQGLQFLFEYFSETQRNKGNFPGRFSGRQFSNSRSEMNVSTLELGDSALYLCASSLVRDYGYTFGSGTRLTVV.

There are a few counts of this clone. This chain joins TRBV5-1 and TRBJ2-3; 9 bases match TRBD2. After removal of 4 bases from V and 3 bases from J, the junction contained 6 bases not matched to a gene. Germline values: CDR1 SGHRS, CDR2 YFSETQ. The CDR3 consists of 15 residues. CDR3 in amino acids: CASSTGRGGTDTQYF. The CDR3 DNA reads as TGCGCCAGCAGCACGGGGCGGGGGGGGACAGATACGCAGTATTTT.

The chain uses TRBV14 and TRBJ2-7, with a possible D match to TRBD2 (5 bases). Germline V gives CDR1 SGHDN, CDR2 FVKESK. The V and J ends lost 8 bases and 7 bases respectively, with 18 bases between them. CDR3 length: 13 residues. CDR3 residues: CASGPTGLLEQYF. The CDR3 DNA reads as TGTGCCAGCGGACCGACGGGATTACTAGAGCAGTACTTC.